Each of the 22 T cell receptor beta chains below was sequenced from the same sample in a study of blood T cell repertoires in COVID-19. This table comes from immunoSEQ multiplex PCR, and its TCRdb copy is limited to in-frame clones, with some not included. The sample includes tens of thousands of clones, about 89% of them seen just once. Material: peripheral blood. Source of these receptors: an older man with active COVID-19.

The chain carries TRBV2 and TRBJ2-3; 8 bases line up with TRBD1. V was pared by 7 bases and J by 6 bases, with 12 bases of the junction left unmatched. Germline values: CDR1 SNHLY, CDR2 FYNNEI. The CDR3 runs to 15 residues. This CDR3 is CASTIGGQGFDTQYF. CDR3 DNA sequence: TGTGCCAGCACTATAGGAGGACAGGGTTTCGATACGCAGTATTTT. The full variable domain, in which reference TRBV2 and TRBJ2-3 provide the parts outside the CDR3, is EPEVTQTPSHQVTQMGQEVILRCVPISNHLYFYWYRQILGQKVEFLVSFYNNEISEKSEIFDDQFSVERPDGSNFTLKIRSTKLEDSAMYFCASTIGGQGFDTQYFGPGTRLTVL.

V is TRBV9 and J is TRBJ1-1; D is ambiguous. The CDR3 length is 14 residues. The germline V gene encodes CDR1 SGDLS and CDR2 YYNGEE. The ends were cut back, 0 bases at V and 6 bases at J, with 12 bases in the middle. The CDR3 here is CASSVEPEHAEAFF. The CDR3 DNA reads as TGTGCCAGCAGCGTAGAACCTGAGCACGCTGAAGCTTTCTTT.

To note about this clone: The junction departs from the called germline gene at one end, perhaps through a read error. The V call is TRBV2, the J call TRBJ1-2, with 10 bases aligning to TRBD1. Germline V lookup: CDR1 SNHLY, CDR2 FYNNEI. CDR3 size: 15 residues. The CDR3 here is CASSEGRTGGGGYTF. Written as DNA, the CDR3 is TGTGCCAGCAGCGAAGGGAGGACAGGGGGTGGTGGCTACACCTTC. Together with reference TRBV2 and TRBJ1-2, the CDR3 gives the full variable domain: EPEVTQTPSHQVTQMGQEVILRCVPISNHLYFYWYRQILGQKVEFLVSFYNNEISEKSEIFDDQFSVERPDGSNFTLKIRSTKLEDSAMYFCASSEGRTGGGGYTFGSGTRLTVV.

The chain employs TRBV10-3 and TRBJ2-3; 11 nucleotides match TRBD2. Germline V lookup: CDR1 ENHRY, CDR2 SYGVKD. The V and J ends lost 8 bases and 0 bases, in that order; junction bases with no gene match: 4. CDR3 length: 15 residues. This CDR3 is CAIGTSGPSTDTQYF. CDR3 bases: TGTGCCATCGGGACTAGCGGTCCTAGCACAGATACGCAGTATTTT.

The chain combines TRBV3-1 (or the pseudogene TRBV3-2) with TRBJ2-1, with D possibly being TRBD2 (6 bases). Germline V gene data show CDR1 as LGHDT and CDR2 as YNNKEL (reference sequence). Trimming pared 1 base from V and 0 bases from J, leaving 10 bases between. The CDR3 consists of 16 residues. CDR3 sequence: CASSQGYGSSYNEQFF. The CDR3 DNA sequence: TGTGCCAGCAGCCAAGGATACGGGAGCTCCTACAATGAGCAGTTCTTC.

With respect to this clone: At one end, the junction sequence differs from germline, possibly due to a read error. The chain has TRBV20-1 and TRBJ2-7; TRBD1 might be the D (5 bases). Germline V gene lookup returns CDR1 DFQATT and CDR2 SNEGSKA (reference sequence). The CDR3 extends over 11 amino acids. The CDR3 protein is CSAREWLGVNF. DNA of the CDR3: TGCAGTGCTAGAGAGTGGCTAGGGGTGAACTTC.

The chain joins TRBV7-8 to TRBJ1-2, with 8 bases matching TRBD1. Per the germline V gene, CDR1 is SGHVS and CDR2 is FQNEAQ. V was clipped by 0 bases and J by 8 bases; unmatched bases: 8. The CDR3 covers 15 residues. DNA for the CDR3: TGTGCCAGCAGCTTAGCTAGGCCAGGGGGCGAAGGCTACACCTTC. This encodes CASSLARPGGEGYTF.

The rearrangement joins TRBV7-9 to TRBJ2-7; TRBD2 aligns across 9 bases. Germline CDR1 and CDR2: SEHNR and FQNEAQ (reference sequence). The V gene end was trimmed by 5 bases and the J gene end by 2 bases; junction bases not matched to a gene: 4. The CDR3 loop spans 14 amino acids. The CDR3 DNA reads TGTGCCAGCAGCCAGACTAGCGGCCCCTACGAGCAGTACTTC. It yields the protein CASSQTSGPYEQYF.

This clone was counted a few times. The genes are TRBV3-1 (or the pseudogene TRBV3-2) and TRBJ1-2, with 7 bases matching TRBD1. Germline CDR1 and CDR2: LGHDT and YNNKEL (reference sequence). The CDR3 is 14 residues long. Losses at the gene ends were 3 bases for V and 7 bases for J; bases not matched to a gene: 8. The CDR3 DNA reads as TGTGCCAGCAGCCAGGTACAGGGGCAAGGTGGCTACACCTTC. Translation gives CASSQVQGQGGYTF.

The CDR3 DNA is TGTGCCAGCAGCTCCCCGTGGCGGGAGGGCTCCTACGAGCAGTACTTC. Translation: CASSSPWREGSYEQYF. The chain links TRBV6-2 or TRBV6-3 to TRBJ2-7, with 9 bases fitting TRBD2. Germline V gene data show CDR1 as MNHEY and CDR2 as SVGEGT. The trim removed 6 bases at V and 0 bases at J, leaving 9 bases unmatched. The CDR3 contains 16 residues.

V gene TRBV19 combines with J gene TRBJ2-7; TRBD1 aligns across 8 bases. V lost 6 bases and J lost 4; bases outside the gene matches: 11. CDR3 length: 15 residues. The germline V gene has CDR1 LNHDA and CDR2 SQIVND (reference sequence). CDR3 sequence: CASSPWTGLGYEQYF. CDR3 nucleotide sequence: TGTGCCAGTAGCCCCTGGACAGGGTTAGGATACGAGCAGTACTTC.

This clone was recorded only once. The chain joins TRBV7-8 to TRBJ1-2, with 8 nucleotides matching TRBD1. CDR1 is SGHVS, CDR2 FQNEAQ, per germline. The V and J ends lost 5 bases and 8 bases, in that order; junction bases with no gene match: 10. There are 14 residues in the CDR3. Here the CDR3 reads CASSPPTQGGGYTF. The CDR3 DNA is TGTGCCAGCAGCCCCCCGACACAGGGGGGGGGCTACACCTTC.

J is TRBJ1-2 and V is TRBV5-1; 8 positions agree with TRBD1. V dropped 4 bases and J dropped 4; count of bases not matched to a gene: 6. Germline V gene data show CDR1 as SGHRS and CDR2 as YFSETQ. CDR3 size: 14 residues. CDR3 DNA: TGCGCCAGCAGCGTCGACAGGGGTAGCTATGGCTACACCTTC. Amino acids: CASSVDRGSYGYTF.

This chain connects TRBV6-5 to TRBJ2-2; possible D gene TRBD1, 5 bases. Germline V CDR1 and CDR2: MNHEY, SVGAGI. V was shortened by 7 bases and J by 5 bases, with 11 bases between the two germline ends. The CDR3 sequence is 13 residues long. CDR3 bases: TGTGCCAGCAAACAGGTGATTACCGGGGAGCTGTTTTTT. Encoded protein: CASKQVITGELFF.

This clone was seen a few times. V and J are TRBV25-1 and TRBJ2-1; tentatively, D is TRBD2 (5 bases). V lost 3 bases and J lost 6, with 18 bases in between. Looked up from germline, CDR1 is MGHDK and CDR2 is SYGVNS. The CDR3 length is 16 residues. The DNA of the CDR3 is TGTGCCAGCAGTGATCCAGGATCGAGGGTACGCAATGAGCAGTTCTTC. The encoded protein is CASSDPGSRVRNEQFF.

This sequence joins TRBV28 and TRBJ2-3; D is possibly TRBD1 (5 bases). This CDR3 has 14 amino acids. Germline V gene sequence: CDR1 MDHEN, CDR2 SYDVKM. Trimming pared 5 bases from V and 4 bases from J, leaving 13 bases between. The CDR3 region is CASSGAGISDTQYF. For the CDR3, the DNA is TGTGCCAGCAGTGGGGCAGGGATTTCAGATACGCAGTATTTT.

The chain recombines TRBV30 with TRBJ2-1, with 11 positions matching TRBD2. Germline lookup yields CDR1 GTSNPN and CDR2 SVGIG (reference sequence). The CDR3 sequence is 16 residues long. With 2 bases clipped from V and 4 bases from J, the junction kept 7 bases outside the gene matches. The CDR3 sequence: CAWSSPSGRRYNEQFF. Here the CDR3 DNA reads TGTGCCTGGAGTTCGCCTAGCGGGAGGCGTTACAATGAGCAGTTCTTC. Looking up the rest from reference TRBV30 and TRBJ2-1 gives the full variable domain: SQTIHQWPATLVQPVGSPLSLECTVEGTSNPNLYWYRQAAGRGLQLLFYSVGIGQISSEVPQNLSASRPQDRQFILSSKKLLLSDSGFYLCAWSSPSGRRYNEQFFGPGTRLTVL.

This chain uses TRBV20-1 with TRBJ2-7; 7 nucleotides agree with TRBD1. This CDR3 has 13 amino acids. Germline assignment: CDR1 DFQATT and CDR2 SNEGSKA (reference sequence). Trimming at V came to 3 bases and at J to 6 bases, leaving 8 bases not matched to a gene. The CDR3 sequence is CSASTTGNGEQYF. The CDR3, as DNA: TGCAGTGCTAGTACGACAGGGAATGGCGAGCAGTACTTC.

V gene TRBV6-2 or TRBV6-3 combines with J gene TRBJ1-2, with 9 bases matching TRBD1. Per germline, CDR1 MNHEY and CDR2 SVGEGT. The CDR3 contains 16 residues. The V and J ends lost 0 bases and 4 bases, in that order; junction bases with no gene match: 6. CDR3 nucleotides: TGTGCCAGCAGTTACTCCGGACAGGGGAGGATCTATGGCTACACCTTC. This sequence encodes CASSYSGQGRIYGYTF.

The V and J genes are TRBV7-9 and TRBJ1-4; 8 bases map to TRBD1. CDR1 and CDR2 (germline): SEHNR, FQNEAQ (reference sequence). The V and J ends lost 7 bases and 3 bases, in that order; junction bases with no gene match: 10. The CDR3 covers 16 residues. Here the CDR3 reads CASIKSRGLANEKLFF. For the CDR3, the DNA is TGTGCCAGCATCAAGTCCAGGGGGCTGGCTAATGAAAAACTGTTTTTT.

V usage is TRBV6-2 or TRBV6-3 and J usage is TRBJ2-1, with 10 bases identical to TRBD2. The V segment lost 5 bases and the J segment 4 bases; nucleotides outside the gene matches: 5. The V gene's germline CDR1 is MNHEY and CDR2 SVGEGT. The CDR3 extends over 15 amino acids. CDR3 sequence reads: CASSAQAGGYNEQFF. CDR3 coding DNA: TGTGCCAGCAGTGCACAAGCGGGAGGGTACAATGAGCAGTTCTTC.

J is TRBJ2-5 and V is TRBV5-4, with D unclear. The CDR3 spans 14 residues. Germline CDR1 reads SGHNT; CDR2 reads YYREEE (reference sequence). The V end lost 0 bases, the J end lost 2 bases, and 8 bases lay between the germline ends. The CDR3 sequence is CASSLGPSQETQYF. In nucleotides, the CDR3 is TGTGCCAGCAGCTTGGGGCCATCGCAAGAGACCCAGTACTTC.